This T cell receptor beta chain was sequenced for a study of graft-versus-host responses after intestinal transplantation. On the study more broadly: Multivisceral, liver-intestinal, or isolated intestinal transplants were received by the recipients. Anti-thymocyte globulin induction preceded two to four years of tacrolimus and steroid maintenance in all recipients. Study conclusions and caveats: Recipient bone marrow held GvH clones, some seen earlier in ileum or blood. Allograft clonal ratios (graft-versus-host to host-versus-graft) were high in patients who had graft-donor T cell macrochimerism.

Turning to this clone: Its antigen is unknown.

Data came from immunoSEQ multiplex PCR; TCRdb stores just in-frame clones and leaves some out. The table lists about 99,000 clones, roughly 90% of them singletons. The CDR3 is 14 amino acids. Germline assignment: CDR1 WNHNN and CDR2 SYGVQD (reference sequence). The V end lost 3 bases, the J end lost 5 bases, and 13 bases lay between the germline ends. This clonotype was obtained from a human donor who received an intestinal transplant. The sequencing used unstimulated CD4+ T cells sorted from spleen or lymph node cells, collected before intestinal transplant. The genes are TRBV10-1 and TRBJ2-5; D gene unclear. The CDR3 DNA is TGCGCCAGCAGTGAAGCTAGTCAGTTGGAGACCCAGTACTTC. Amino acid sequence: CASSEASQLETQYF.